This TCR beta chain was observed in a study of PD-L1 blockade in urothelial cancer. As for the study in general: In terms of prior chemotherapy, patients had received 0 to 3 regimens.

Assay used: immunoSEQ multiplex PCR; TCRdb lists only in-frame clones, some missing. The top ten hold roughly 24% of the sample, which has around 38,000 clones, 86% seen once. Per the germline V gene, CDR1 is SNHLY and CDR2 is FYNNEI. The germline V and J ends were trimmed by 8 bases and 0 bases, with 10 bases remaining between them. The CDR3 is 13 amino acids. The time point here: peripheral blood 6 weeks after treatment start. The TCR comes from a man in his sixties with urothelial cancer. The rearrangement links TRBV2 to TRBJ1-2, with unresolved D. This material consisted of PBMCs, taken around atezolizumab (anti-PD-L1) treatment. For the CDR3, the DNA is TGTGCCAGCCATGATCCAGCTAACTATGGCTACACCTTC. Residues: CASHDPANYGYTF.